The 31 T cell receptor beta chains below come from one sample, sequenced in a study of STAT5B mutations in CD4+ large granular lymphocyte leukemia. The repertoire was sequenced with immunoSEQ multiplex PCR; TCRdb's copy has only in-frame clones and lacks some. This table has 4,000 to 5,000 clones, over 60% appearing once. Sequenced: PBMCs. All receptors derive from a man between 70 and 80 years old with CD4+ T-cell large granular lymphocyte leukemia.

This sequence joins TRBV7-3 and TRBJ2-1; 9 bases align to TRBD2. The germline gives CDR1 SGHTA, CDR2 FQGTGA. The CDR3 has 17 amino acids. V shed 5 bases and J 7 bases; nucleotides not matched to a gene: 15. Written as DNA, the CDR3 is TGTGCCAGCAGCCCCTCCCGGGGAGCGGGAGGAGGGAATGAGCAGTTCTTC. This encodes CASSPSRGAGGGNEQFF.

The CDR3 DNA reads as TGCGCCAGCAGCTCCAAGGCGCCAGGGGGCCACAATGAGCAGTTCTTC. This encodes CASSSKAPGGHNEQFF. The chain recombines TRBV5-1 with TRBJ2-1; 8 bases align to TRBD1. Germline lookup yields CDR1 SGHRS and CDR2 YFSETQ. V was clipped by 3 bases and J by 5 bases; unmatched bases: 10. The CDR3 covers 16 residues.

The chain is built from TRBV27 and TRBJ1-1, with D perhaps TRBD1 (5 bases). The CDR3 loop spans 12 amino acids. V lost 6 bases and J lost 2, with 7 bases in between. The germline CDR1 and CDR2 sequences are MNHEY and SMNVEV (reference sequence). CDR3 protein: CASRRTNTEAFF. Written as DNA, the CDR3 is TGTGCCAGCAGAAGGACAAACACTGAAGCTTTCTTT.

The chain is built from TRBV7-9 and TRBJ2-1; D might be TRBD2 (6 bases). The CDR3 has 15 amino acids. Deletions cut 5 bases from V and 2 bases from J, with 13 bases between. Germline values: CDR1 SEHNR, CDR2 FQNEAQ (reference sequence). CDR3 in amino acids: CASSTGTSTYNEQFF. The CDR3 DNA reads TGTGCCAGCAGCACCGGGACTTCCACCTACAATGAGCAGTTCTTC. The whole variable domain, remainder taken from reference TRBV7-9 and TRBJ2-1, is DTGVSQNPRHKITKRGQNVTFRCDPISEHNRLYWYRQTLGQGPEFLTYFQNEAQLEKSRLLSDRFSAERPKGSFSTLEIQRTEQGDSAMYLCASSTGTSTYNEQFFGPGTRLTVL.

This clone was seen only once. The chain carries TRBV4-1 and TRBJ2-7, with TRBD2 identical over 12 bases. This CDR3 comprises 16 residues. With V trimmed by 1 base and J by 4 bases, 5 bases remained unmatched. Germline V gene sequence: CDR1 MGHRA, CDR2 YSYEKL. The CDR3 region is CASSQVASGGEYEQYF. The DNA for the CDR3 is TGCGCCAGCAGCCAAGTAGCTAGCGGGGGGGAATACGAGCAGTACTTC.

The gene calls are TRBV4-3 and TRBJ2-7, with D maybe TRBD2 (5 bases). The germline V and J ends were trimmed by 4 bases and 4 bases, with 11 bases remaining between them. The CDR3 runs 13 residues. Germline lookup yields CDR1 LGHNA and CDR2 YSLEER. The CDR3 here is CASSPSRGYEQYF. The CDR3 DNA follows: TGCGCCAGCAGCCCCTCCCGGGGTTACGAGCAGTACTTC.

The V call is TRBV5-6, the J call TRBJ1-2; D ambiguous. Trimming pared 0 bases from V and 4 bases from J, leaving 13 bases between. The germline V gene has CDR1 SGHDT and CDR2 YYEEEE. The CDR3 spans 15 residues. The CDR3 sequence is CASSLDDTDFYGYTF. CDR3 DNA sequence: TGTGCCAGCAGCTTGGACGACACGGATTTCTATGGCTACACCTTC.

The gene calls are TRBV4-3 and TRBJ2-3; 10 bases are shared with TRBD2. Unmatched junction bases numbered 4, after V lost 1 base and J lost 3 bases. Germline assignment: CDR1 LGHNA and CDR2 YSLEER. This CDR3 is built from 16 residues. For the CDR3, the DNA is TGCGCCAGCAGCCAAGGACTAGCGGGTAGTACAGATACGCAGTATTTT. Amino acids: CASSQGLAGSTDTQYF.

The rearrangement joins TRBV4-1 to TRBJ2-4; 7 bases are shared with TRBD2. Germline loops: CDR1 MGHRA, CDR2 YSYEKL. This CDR3 has 17 residues. V was clipped by 3 bases and J by 0 bases; unmatched bases: 8. For the CDR3, the DNA is TGCGCCAGCAGCCAGGGGGGGACTTCTCTAGCCAAAAACATTCAGTACTTC. Translation gives CASSQGGTSLAKNIQYF.

This clone was counted once. V is TRBV6-6 and J is TRBJ1-2; D unclear. This CDR3 comprises 12 residues. Trimming removed 7 bases from V and 6 bases from J, with 12 bases in between. Germline CDR1 and CDR2: MNHNY and SVGAGI (reference sequence). CDR3 in amino acids: CASKEVRNGYTF. CDR3 nucleotides: TGTGCCAGCAAGGAGGTACGCAATGGCTACACCTTC.

The V and J genes are TRBV11-2 and TRBJ2-1, with 10 nucleotides matching TRBD2. This CDR3 is built from 16 residues. Unmatched junction bases numbered 10, after V lost 1 base and J lost 10 bases. From germline, CDR1 is SGHAT and CDR2 FQNNGV. DNA of the CDR3: TGTGCCAGCAGCTTAGGGGCCCTAGCGGGAGAGGGAGAGCAGTTCTTC. Amino acid sequence: CASSLGALAGEGEQFF.

The V gene is TRBV28, the J gene TRBJ1-1; the D gene is possibly TRBD1 (5 bases). Germline loops: CDR1 MDHEN, CDR2 SYDVKM. The V and J ends lost 3 bases and 3 bases respectively, with 14 bases between them. The length of the CDR3 is 15 residues. In DNA, the CDR3 is TGTGCCAGCAGTTTCGCCGGGACGGTTGACACTGAAGCTTTCTTT. Protein sequence: CASSFAGTVDTEAFF.

This clone was detected only once. This chain connects TRBV11-2 to TRBJ2-7; D remains unclear. This CDR3 comprises 15 residues. Germline V gene sequence: CDR1 SGHAT, CDR2 FQNNGV. V gave up 4 bases and J gave up 3 bases, with 16 bases separating them. The CDR3 sequence: CASSSTTLSDYEQYF. CDR3 DNA sequence: TGTGCCAGCAGCTCCACGACTTTGTCGGACTACGAGCAGTACTTC.

The chain recombines TRBV5-1 with TRBJ1-2; 8 bases match TRBD1. CDR1 is SGHRS and CDR2 is YFSETQ in the germline V gene. The V gene end was trimmed by 4 bases and the J gene end by 6 bases; junction bases not matched to a gene: 5. The CDR3 spans 13 residues. This CDR3 reads CASSPGTGHGYTF. CDR3 bases: TGCGCCAGCAGCCCAGGGACAGGTCATGGCTACACCTTC.

This rearrangement joins TRBV7-9 to TRBJ2-1, with a weak D call TRBD2 (6 bases). The germline V and J ends were trimmed by 5 bases and 4 bases, with 12 bases remaining between them. CDR1 is SEHNR, CDR2 FQNEAQ, per germline (reference sequence). The CDR3 is 14 residues long. In DNA form, the CDR3 reads TGTGCCAGCAGCCCCGGGACTTCGTACAATGAGCAGTTCTTC. It translates to CASSPGTSYNEQFF.

This clone was seen only a few times. This chain connects TRBV5-6 to TRBJ2-7, with TRBD1 as a possible D gene (5 bases). The germline gives CDR1 SGHDT, CDR2 YYEEEE. CDR3 length: 11 amino acids. Trimming cost V 0 bases and J 12 bases, with 10 bases left between them. The CDR3 here is CASSLGQGWYF. The CDR3 DNA reads as TGTGCCAGCAGCTTGGGTCAGGGATGGTACTTC.

In this sample, this clone turned up a few times. The chain joins TRBV27 to TRBJ2-2; no clear D gene. The CDR3 loop spans 14 amino acids. Germline loops: CDR1 MNHEY, CDR2 SMNVEV (reference sequence). Trimming pared 3 bases from V and 2 bases from J, leaving 7 bases between. CDR3 sequence (DNA): TGTGCCAGCAGTTTTTACACAAACACCGGGGAGCTGTTTTTT. Protein sequence: CASSFYTNTGELFF.

The CDR3 DNA is TGCGCCAGCAGCCAAGCGGGGGGCAGGGTGGGCGAGCAGTACTTC. Amino acid sequence: CASSQAGGRVGEQYF. This chain links TRBV4-1 with TRBJ2-7; D is perhaps TRBD2 (7 bases). CDR1 is MGHRA, CDR2 YSYEKL, per germline. The CDR3 runs to 15 residues. The V and J ends lost 1 base and 6 bases respectively, with 16 bases between them.

This clone appeared once. This chain connects TRBV14 to TRBJ2-3, with D unclear. Per germline, CDR1 SGHDN and CDR2 FVKESK. The germline V and J ends were trimmed by 4 bases and 6 bases, with 11 bases remaining between them. The CDR3 length is 13 residues. The chain's CDR3 is CASSPGDRDTQYF. CDR3 sequence (DNA): TGTGCCAGCAGCCCCGGTGACCGCGATACGCAGTATTTT.

This clone was counted only a few times. This rearrangement joins TRBV27 to TRBJ1-5; D gene ambiguous. The germline V gene encodes CDR1 MNHEY and CDR2 SMNVEV (reference sequence). CDR3 length equals 9 residues. The V end was cut by 8 bases, the J end by 11 bases, with 7 bases between. The CDR3 DNA reads TGTGCCAGCGGGAGGGCCCAGCATTTT. This codes for CASGRAQHF.

The rearrangement joins TRBV5-8 to TRBJ1-5; 7 bases fit TRBD1. V shed 2 bases, J shed 3 bases, and the junction held 8 bases outside the gene matches. Germline V gene lookup returns CDR1 SGHTS and CDR2 YDEGEE. CDR3 length equals 16 residues. CDR3 nucleotides: TGTGCCAGCAGCTTAACAGGGGAAGTTGACAATCAGCCCCAGCATTTT. This translates into CASSLTGEVDNQPQHF.

V and J are TRBV30 and TRBJ1-1; TRBD1 might be the D (6 bases). Germline loops: CDR1 GTSNPN, CDR2 SVGIG (reference sequence). The CDR3 length is 13 residues. The germline V and J ends were trimmed by 3 bases and 10 bases, with 18 bases remaining between them. CDR3 amino acids: CAWSRDIGSGAFF. The CDR3 coding sequence is TGTGCCTGGAGCCGGGACATCGGGAGCGGAGCTTTCTTT.

The chain recombines TRBV6-4 with TRBJ1-2, with 7 positions matching TRBD1. From germline, CDR1 is MRHNA and CDR2 SNTAGT. CDR3 length: 14 amino acids. J lost 5 bases, V lost 5 bases, and 8 bases had no gene match. CDR3 in DNA: TGTGCCAGCAGTACAGGGACAGATAATTATGGCTACACCTTC. Its protein product is CASSTGTDNYGYTF.

Details on this clone: The junction does not match germline at one end; this may be a read error. J is TRBJ2-3 and V is TRBV5-4; D not certain. Germline values: CDR1 SGHNT, CDR2 YYREEE (reference sequence). CDR3 size: 16 residues. CDR3 bases: TGTGTCAGCAGCCGTGACTTAGGAACTAGCACAGATACGCAGTATTTT. Translating gives CVSSRDLGTSTDTQYF.

This rearrangement joins TRBV9 to TRBJ1-3; D gene unclear. Germline loops: CDR1 SGDLS, CDR2 YYNGEE. The CDR3 consists of 12 residues. V lost 4 bases to trimming and J lost 4 bases, with 6 bases between them. The CDR3, as DNA: TGTGCCAGCAGCTCCCAGGGAAACACCATATATTTT. Protein sequence: CASSSQGNTIYF.

The chain combines TRBV4-1 with TRBJ2-3, with D unclear. Trimming took off 1 base at V and 0 bases at J, with 8 bases between the two ends. The CDR3 contains 15 residues. CDR1 and CDR2 (germline): MGHRA, YSYEKL. The CDR3 region has the DNA TGCGCCAGCAGCCAAGTGGCGGAAAGCACAGATACGCAGTATTTT. Amino acid sequence: CASSQVAESTDTQYF.

V and J are TRBV29-1 and TRBJ2-7; TRBD1 is a possible D gene (6 bases). The V and J ends lost 4 bases and 7 bases respectively, with 14 bases between them. This CDR3 has 12 residues. Germline V lookup: CDR1 SQVTM, CDR2 ANQGSEA. The CDR3 sequence: CSVAGQGWEQYF. For the CDR3, the DNA is TGCAGCGTTGCGGGCCAGGGGTGGGAGCAGTACTTC.

V usage is TRBV29-1 and J usage is TRBJ2-7, with 7 bases lining up with TRBD1. The CDR3 runs 13 residues. Germline V gene data show CDR1 as SQVTM and CDR2 as ANQGSEA. J gave up 7 bases and V 3 bases, and 9 bases lay outside the gene matches. CDR3 DNA sequence: TGCAGCGTTGATTCTGGCAGGGGGTATGAGCAGTACTTC. It specifies CSVDSGRGYEQYF.

This clone was seen once. The chain employs TRBV7-6 and TRBJ2-7, with a tentative D call TRBD2 (6 bases). The V end was cut by 0 bases, the J end by 2 bases, with 8 bases between. Germline CDR1 is SGHVS and CDR2 is FNYEAQ. The CDR3 sequence is 14 residues long. Written as DNA, the CDR3 is TGTGCCAGCAGCTTAGCATCGGGAGCCTACGAGCAGTACTTC. Translating gives CASSLASGAYEQYF.

The genes are TRBV9 and TRBJ1-4, with a possible D match to TRBD1 (5 bases). This CDR3 contains 13 residues. Trimming left V 7 bases short and J 4 bases short, with 11 bases between. Germline CDR1 and CDR2: SGDLS and YYNGEE. Written as DNA, the CDR3 is TGTGCCAGCGGGGGACGGGTTAATGAAAAACTGTTTTTT. Its protein is CASGGRVNEKLFF.

The chain is built from TRBV10-3 and TRBJ2-7; a weak D match, TRBD2 (5 bases). Trimming removed 2 bases at V and 3 bases at J, with 20 bases between. There are 17 residues in the CDR3. Germline loops: CDR1 ENHRY, CDR2 SYGVKD. CDR3 nucleotide sequence: TGTGCCATCAGTGAGGGAGGAGTAGCACCGACGGTCTACGAGCAGTACTTC. It is translated as CAISEGGVAPTVYEQYF.